Detailed here is one T cell receptor (beta chain). In its sample, this clone was seen a few times. There is no known antigen for this receptor. It has no much larger one-base neighbor in the sample; base qualities were not kept. The data belong to a study of cytomegalovirus exposure and HLA in healthy donors (dated 2017 in TCRdb). In terms of the full investigation: In an earlier analysis of 450 to 750 of the donors, 276 Gb of sequence data and 95 million to 130 million unique TCR beta sequences from about 190 million T cells were reported. The number of typed donors differed by locus: roughly 629-640 for A, B, C, DRB1 and DQB1; 500 to 550 for DQA1; approximately 600 for DPA1; and roughly 450 for DPB1. Along with the approximately 700-subject first cohort, a separate validation cohort of over a hundred different subjects was used. The genetic ancestry cluster associated with self-reported Caucasian donors included 81% of the roughly 360 genotyped donors. An earlier analysis of fewer than 700 of the donors applied high-throughput TCR beta sequencing to assess whether each TCR beta V gene segment acted as functional or pseudogenic. Rather than using new phenotypic data, the later analysis identified candidate immune exposures from TCR beta sequences and from how often those sequences occurred across donors. High-throughput TCR immunosequencing, statistical association of individual TCRs with disease status, and machine learning were combined to predict cytomegalovirus infection status. Roughly 5 DR-DQ haplotypes were handled as single units for association and clustering, since linkage in the cohort was strong. The study aimed to test whether signatures of past pathogen exposure could be identified by cataloging public T cell receptors. A later genetic analysis took genome-wide SNP genotypes for about three fifths of the 666 donors and used that subset as a discovery cohort. HLA typing covered class I and class II loci at four-digit resolution. The T cell repertoires of 670 or so subjects were profiled by immunosequencing and related to cytomegalovirus serostatus. Across under 500 genotyped donors of the cohort, an average of about 240,000 unique TCR beta nucleotide sequences per donor were sequenced, and roughly 17% of those sequences were non-productive. Donor age, sex, ethnicity and CMV serostatus were collected together with the repertoire data. Every repertoire in the discovery cohort had been generated on one and the same sequencing platform. About 330 gigabases of sequencing data and approximately 92 million unique TCR sequences made up an early release that covered some 640 HLA-typed donors. To study patterns of TCR occurrence, a later analysis re-analyzed previously published TCR beta repertoires from more than 550 donors and added high-resolution HLA genotyping.

The cohort consisted of 600 to 700 healthy bone marrow donors. All cohort members were sampled while nominally healthy, although unrecorded immune exposures were likely present. Of the approximately 700 cohort members, about 280 had positive CMV serostatus and about 330 had negative CMV serostatus, and CMV serostatus was not recorded for the donor. A peripheral blood sample was provided by each donor, and peripheral blood mononuclear cells were used for TCR beta sequencing. Genomic DNA was extracted from the blood cell samples with the Qiagen DNeasy Blood Extraction Kit. Libraries were built with the immunoSEQ multiplex PCR assay. A mixture of 60 forward primers for TCR Vbeta segments and 13 reverse primers for TCR Jbeta segments was used in the multiplex PCR. The CDR3 region of rearranged TCR beta genes was amplified from genomic DNA by a multiplex PCR assay. Amplified TCR beta libraries were sequenced as 87-base-pair reads on the Illumina HiSeq System. In the paper's pipeline: A later analysis tallied 75 million to 95 million unique TCR beta chains across the 700 or so repertoires, and approximately 12 million of those chains were shared by two or more donors. Raw reads were error-corrected and collapsed into unique sequences by a nearest-neighbor algorithm in which closely related sequences were merged to remove PCR and sequencing errors. CDR3 sequences were aligned to IMGT reference sequences to assign V, D and J gene segments. For a sequence to be retained, a match of at least six nucleotides to both a V gene segment and a J gene segment was required. A rearrangement counted as productive if the CDR3 had no stop codons and remained in frame with V and J, and every other rearrangement counted as non-productive. CDR3 was defined according to IMGT convention as the region running from the second conserved V-encoded cysteine to the conserved J-encoded phenylalanine. The earlier analysis of about 590 of the donors excluded sequences that lacked an unambiguous match to a single V gene segment. An earlier analysis of 587 of the donors called V segments functional above 56.7% productive rearrangements and segregating when the between-donor standard deviation exceeded 5%. To diagnose cytomegalovirus status from the catalog of TCR beta chain sequences, a statistical classification framework was built. In a later analysis, TCR nucleotide sequences were compared against IMGT/GENE-DB human TR gene sequences so that V and J genes could be assigned. Using the TCRdist pipeline, a later analysis assigned CDR3 sequences along with most-parsimonious VDJ recombination scenarios. A later analysis defined each TCR beta chain by its CDR3 amino acid sequence plus V-gene family, and excluded reads lacking a unique V-gene family. To address suspected cross-contamination and a sequencing artifact, a later analysis removed a few hundred highly shared, low-generation-probability nucleotide sequences. In a later analysis, a clonal expansion index for each public chain was calculated from normalized within-repertoire ranks of inferred template counts. Generation probabilities in a later analysis came from a VDJ recombination model fitted to out-of-frame rearrangements, and those results were checked against IGoR. A later analysis scored TCR-TCR, TCR-HLA and TCR-CMV co-occurrence with hypergeometric tests, applying a repertoire-size bias correction to TCR pairs. A later analysis estimated false discovery rates by permuting HLA or CMV assignments 20 times. A later analysis grouped co-occurring TCRs with DBSCAN, adding TCRdist sequence similarity when clustering within HLA-allele-positive subsets. For co-occurrence clustering, repertoires with fewer than 30,000 or more than 120,000 public chains were excluded, along with four to six repertoires with anomalous nucleotide sharing. Imported from immuneACCESS, the table was reduced by TCRdb to in-frame sequences with V and J called. These copies leave out some clones; in studies compared against another copy, an unresolved V gene accounts for under half, and the cause of the remainder is not known. The DNA gave D and trimming, while V, J and clone size come from that table. Within this sample are 35,000 to 50,000 clones, with roughly half of them counted one time only. Roughly 12% of the sample lies in the top ten.

The study at large found these results: The sequencing pipeline was judged likely to have produced a cluster of highly shared sequence variants as a technical artifact. An association between a missense DCLRE1C variant and V-gene and J-gene trimming of TCR beta chains was found in a later genetic analysis and replicated in an independent cohort. The cohort was sequenced for TCR beta chains only, and without alpha or paired-chain data the features that could be detected were limited. In vitro tests confirmed that a few of the cytomegalovirus-associated TCR beta chains recognize cytomegalovirus antigens. When HLA alleles, especially DR and DQ, strongly co-occurred, attributing TCR associations to individual alleles was difficult. CMV serostatus was the only immune exposure information available for the cohort. Because HLA typing was missing for some donors at each locus, association tests included only the typed subset. The study gave a list of some 150 TCR beta chains associated with cytomegalovirus. The classifier was reported to diagnose cytomegalovirus status with high specificity and sensitivity in both the original and validation cohorts. A later analysis reported that several top co-occurrence clusters appeared linked to parvovirus B19, influenza, CMV and Epstein-Barr virus. A later analysis found that HLA-associated TCR beta chains were more clonally expanded and had lower generation probabilities than equally common non-associated chains. Correlated functional status among segregating V segments might be attributable to linkage disequilibrium, but an unknown experimental factor could not be ruled out. In a later genetic analysis, fewer N-insertions in productive TCRs were reported among donors in an Asian-associated ancestry cluster than the approximately 630-donor mean. At a false discovery rate of 0.05, a later analysis linked 16,000 or so TCR beta sequences to specific HLA alleles. Because the 87-base-pair reads could not distinguish some IMGT-functional V segments, including TRBV6-2 and TRBV6-3, those segments were excluded. According to the authors, the approach could potentially be generalized to other disease states and immunological phenotypes. According to a later analysis, TCR association rates differed among HLA loci, with DRB1 alleles showing the most associated TCRs and HLA-C alleles showing the fewest. The earlier analysis of 587 of the donors excluded 15 to 20 rarely observed V segments, including chromosome 9 orphons, because counts were too low. An earlier analysis of around 600 of the donors showed that most TCR beta V segments appeared in productive rearrangements either about 87% or about 30% of the time, which broadly matched IMGT annotations. A further reported finding was that TCR beta sequences accurately predicted the HLA-A and HLA-B alleles for most subjects in the first cohort. According to a later analysis, most CMV-associated TCR beta chains appeared to be HLA-restricted, and the HLA associations seemed to be driven largely by CMV exposure. The presence/absence analyses assumed that sequencing depth was roughly uniform across donors, and that assumption may not be true. While some public TCRs were present in many individuals, most TCR sequences turned up only very rarely across donors.

The CDR3 measures 16 amino acids from cysteine to phenylalanine. Only the CDR3 portion is preserved as DNA: 48 bases, with reading frame beginning at the first base. The germline V gene supplies CDR1 SGHTA and CDR2 FQGNSA. Trimming costs V 3 bases and J 1 base, and their ends lie 12 bases apart. Input material: PBMCs. The chain employs TRBV7-2 and TRBJ2-2; TRBD2 might be the D gene, on 6 matching bases. The sequence was collected from a human donor in good health. DNA sequence: TGTGCCAGCAGCTTCGGCGGGGCCGGGAACACCGGGGAGCTGTTTTTT. Translated, this is CASSFGGAGNTGELFF.